This T cell receptor (beta chain) was obtained from a study of blood T cell repertoires in COVID-19. Clones were sequenced by immunoSEQ multiplex PCR, and TCRdb holds only the in-frame ones, with some missing. This sample has around 360,000 clones, with roughly 87% found just once. The germline V gene has CDR1 PRHDT and CDR2 FYEKMQ (reference sequence). J lost 6 bases, V lost 7 bases, and 8 bases had no gene match. This CDR3 has 14 residues. Sequenced input: PBMCs or T cells enriched from blood (not recorded which). The V and J genes are TRBV13 and TRBJ2-2; 7 bases align to TRBD2. The clonotype comes from a woman in her twenties or thirties who had recovered from COVID-19. The CDR3 DNA follows: TGTGCCAGCAACTCCCCGGGGGGTTCCGGGGAGCTGTTTTTT. Residues: CASNSPGGSGELFF.